The clone carrying this T cell receptor (beta chain) has just a few counts. Its antigen is undetermined. The data derive from a study of T-cell memory formation after mild COVID-19. Study-wide points: From day 15 to 85, contracting clones were balanced between CD4 and CD8, whereas later expanders leaned toward CD4+. Among CD4+ contracting clones, most were CM and EM, and CD8+ ones EMRA. Certain responding clones were present in pre-infection memory, suggesting participation of cross-reactive memory.

The authors produced TCR alpha and TCR beta cDNA libraries with sample barcodes and UMIs by 5'RACE using constant-segment primers. TCRdb processed the 5' RACE reads anew with MiXCR; each CDR3 protein has one entry. The data contain 210,000 or so distinct CDR3 sequences, about 16% of them singletons. The CDR3 has 13 amino acids. J lost 2 bases, V lost 4 bases, and 1 base had no gene match. Germline loops: CDR1 SQVTM, CDR2 ANQGSEA. The receptor was derived from an adult woman who had mild COVID-19 (a few samples of this study predate the infection). Cell type and time point are not known. The sample comprised PBMCs or a T cell subset sorted from them (not recorded which). V gene TRBV29-1 combines with J gene TRBJ2-1; 8 nucleotides match TRBD1. CDR3 DNA sequence: TGCAGCGTTGGACAGGGGCCCTACAATGAGCAGTTCTTC. This gives the protein CSVGQGPYNEQFF.